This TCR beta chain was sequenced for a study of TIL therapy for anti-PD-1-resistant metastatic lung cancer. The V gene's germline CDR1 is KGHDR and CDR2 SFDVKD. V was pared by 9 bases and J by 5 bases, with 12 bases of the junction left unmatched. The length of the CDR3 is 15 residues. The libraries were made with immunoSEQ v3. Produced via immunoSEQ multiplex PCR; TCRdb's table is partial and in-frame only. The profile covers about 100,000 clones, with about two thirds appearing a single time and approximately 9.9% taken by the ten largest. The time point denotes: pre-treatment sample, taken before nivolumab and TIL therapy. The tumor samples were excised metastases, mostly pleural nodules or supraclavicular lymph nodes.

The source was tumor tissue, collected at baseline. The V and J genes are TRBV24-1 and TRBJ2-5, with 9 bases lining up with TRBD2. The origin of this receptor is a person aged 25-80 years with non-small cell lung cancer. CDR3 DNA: TGTGCCACCGCGGGGGCTAGCGGGAATGATGAGACCCAGTACTTC. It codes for CATAGASGNDETQYF.